This TCR beta chain was found in a study of blood T cell repertoires in COVID-19. Source study methods: Amplification from reference gene primers served as the basis for estimated nucleated cell counts. Only in-frame clones appear in the TCRdb table, and some are missing; sequencing was by immunoSEQ multiplex PCR. For V, J and clone size, that table is used; D and trimming come from the DNA. The sample shows 270,000 or so clones, 85% of them seen only once. Exposed study participants had met a COVID-19 case within 2 weeks before entry. The V end was cut by 10 bases, the J end by 4 bases, with 9 bases between. The V gene's germline CDR1 is KGHDR and CDR2 SFDVKD. There are 11 residues in the CDR3.

The TCR comes from a woman between 45 and 60 years old who had been exposed to COVID-19. The V gene is TRBV24-1, the J gene TRBJ1-1; D perhaps matches TRBD1 (5 bases). What was sequenced was PBMCs or T cells enriched from blood (not recorded which). The CDR3: CATRRGTEAFF. Here the CDR3 DNA reads TGTGCCACTAGGAGGGGCACTGAAGCTTTCTTT.